This T cell receptor (beta chain) was obtained from a study of long-term antiretroviral therapy in people with HIV. Study results and limitations: With ART, diversity went up but was still lower than in transplant donor controls.

Assay version v3.0 of immunoSEQ was used, and it was run at survey level. Data came from immunoSEQ multiplex PCR; TCRdb stores just in-frame clones and leaves some out. Among around 29,000 clones listed, roughly nine tenths were seen once. Germline V gene sequence: CDR1 LGHNA, CDR2 YNFKEQ. The CDR3 is 15 residues long. Deletions cut 0 bases from V and 3 bases from J, with 12 bases between. Regarding this clone: Its target is not known.

This specimen consisted of unsorted PBMCs, obtained 1.1 years after starting antiretroviral therapy. This receptor was taken from a man in his late teens or twenties with HIV. The chain carries TRBV4-2 and TRBJ2-7; D remains unclear. CDR3 residues: CASSQEGSAFYEQYF. The CDR3 DNA is TGTGCCAGCAGCCAAGAGGGGTCTGCCTTCTACGAGCAGTACTTC.